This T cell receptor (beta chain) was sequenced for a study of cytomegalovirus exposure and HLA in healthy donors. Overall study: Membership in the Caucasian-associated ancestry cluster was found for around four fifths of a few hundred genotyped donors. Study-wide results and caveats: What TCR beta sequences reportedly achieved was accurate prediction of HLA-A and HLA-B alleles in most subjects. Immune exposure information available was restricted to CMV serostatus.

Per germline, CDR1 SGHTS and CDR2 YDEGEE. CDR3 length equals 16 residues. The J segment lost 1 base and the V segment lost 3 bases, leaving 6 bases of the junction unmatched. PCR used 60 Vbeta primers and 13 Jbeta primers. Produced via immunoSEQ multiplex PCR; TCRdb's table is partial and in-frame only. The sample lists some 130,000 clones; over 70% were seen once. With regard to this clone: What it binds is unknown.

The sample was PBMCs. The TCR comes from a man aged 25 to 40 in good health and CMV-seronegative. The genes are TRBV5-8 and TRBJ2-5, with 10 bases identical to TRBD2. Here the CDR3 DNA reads TGTGCCAGCAGCTCGACAGGGACTAGCGCCCAAGAGACCCAGTACTTC. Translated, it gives CASSSTGTSAQETQYF.